This T cell receptor beta chain was retrieved from a study of beta chain features in type 1 diabetes. Study details: Cell yields, age and gender were similar between patients and healthy donors.

Looked up from germline, CDR1 is LGHNA and CDR2 is YSLEER. The CDR3 spans 19 residues. V gave up 1 base and J gave up 0 bases, with 16 bases separating them. Per donor, one heparinised blood draw averaged about 116 mL. This clone was observed a few times. Its matching antigen is unknown. The entirety of the isolated RNA underwent reverse transcription, so expressed TCRB transcripts were sequenced. Method: immunoSEQ multiplex PCR; TCRdb's copy keeps in-frame clones and lacks some. The sample consists of over 600,000 clones, about an eighth of them appearing once. General study points: There was a moderate but significant shortening of TCRB CDR3s in all four CD4+ subsets of Type 1 diabetes patients.

The chain has TRBV4-3 and TRBJ2-6; D unresolved. Sample: naive CD4+ T cells from blood. The TCR sequence derives from a man under 40 with type 1 diabetes. DNA of the CDR3: TGCGCCAGCAGCCAAGCTTTGGGCGTGGCGGACTCTGGGGCCAACGTCCTGACTTTC. It translates to CASSQALGVADSGANVLTF.